What follows are 12 T cell receptor beta chains derived from one specimen sequenced in a study of cytomegalovirus exposure and HLA in healthy donors. The primer mix had 60 Vbeta and 13 Jbeta primers. Assay: immunoSEQ multiplex PCR; the TCRdb copy retains only in-frame clones and omits some. Of roughly 150,000 clones in the sample, 60% to 75% were seen once. Material: PBMCs. Receptors originate from a woman in her forties or fifties in good health and CMV-seropositive.

The rearrangement links TRBV27 to TRBJ2-3, with a weak D call TRBD1 (6 bases). This CDR3 has 14 residues. The V and J ends lost 2 bases and 4 bases respectively, with 10 bases between them. Looked up from germline, CDR1 is MNHEY and CDR2 is SMNVEV (reference sequence). For the CDR3, the DNA is TGTGCCAGCAGTTTAGCCGCAGGGGCAGATACGCAGTATTTT. It encodes CASSLAAGADTQYF.

This clone was detected a few times. V and J are TRBV2 and TRBJ1-2; 7 bases are shared with TRBD1. V was clipped by 5 bases and J by 4 bases; unmatched bases: 7. CDR1 is SNHLY and CDR2 is FYNNEI in the germline V gene. The CDR3 is made up of 14 amino acids. The DNA for the CDR3 is TGTGCCAGCAGTATAGGACAGGCCGGCTATGGCTACACCTTC. Encoded protein: CASSIGQAGYGYTF.

The V gene is TRBV10-3, the J gene TRBJ2-5; 10 bases map to TRBD2. The V segment lost 9 bases and the J segment 4 bases; nucleotides outside the gene matches: 8. Germline CDR1 and CDR2: ENHRY and SYGVKD. This CDR3 spans 14 amino acids. CDR3 loop: CAIAGGPGGETQYF. CDR3 coding DNA: TGTGCCATAGCGGGGGGGCCGGGTGGAGAGACCCAGTACTTC.

The chain combines TRBV19 with TRBJ2-7; 14 bases align to TRBD2. V shed 4 bases and J 7 bases; nucleotides not matched to a gene: 9. CDR3 size: 16 residues. CDR1 is LNHDA and CDR2 is SQIVND in the germline V gene (reference sequence). CDR3 protein: CASSRAGTSGGREQYF. The CDR3 coding sequence is TGTGCCAGTAGTAGAGCCGGGACTAGCGGGGGCCGGGAGCAGTACTTC.

V and J are TRBV15 and TRBJ2-5; the match to TRBD2 covers 9 bases. Trimming cost V 0 bases and J 7 bases; bases outside gene matches: 9. Germline CDR1 reads LNHNV; CDR2 reads YYDKDF (reference sequence). The CDR3 has 16 residues. This CDR3 reads CATSREPRTSVGTQYF. DNA of the CDR3: TGTGCCACCAGCAGAGAGCCCAGGACTAGCGTAGGGACCCAGTACTTC.

The chain joins TRBV7-2 to TRBJ1-3; 9 nucleotides match TRBD1. CDR1 and CDR2 from the germline V gene are SGHTA and FQGNSA. Trimming cost V 0 bases and J 2 bases; bases outside gene matches: 5. The CDR3 runs 17 residues. The CDR3 here is CASSLAGQGSAGNTIYF. The DNA for the CDR3 is TGTGCCAGCAGCTTAGCGGGACAGGGTTCCGCTGGAAACACCATATATTTT.

V and J are TRBV19 and TRBJ2-7; 7 bases agree with TRBD2. Germline-derived CDR1 and CDR2 are LNHDA and SQIVND (reference sequence). J gave up 0 bases and V 3 bases, and 17 bases lay outside the gene matches. The CDR3 spans 19 residues. The CDR3 sequence is CASSMKIMASGKNSYEQYF. CDR3 DNA sequence: TGTGCCAGTAGTATGAAGATCATGGCTAGCGGCAAAAACTCCTACGAGCAGTACTTC.

The chain is built from TRBV2 and TRBJ1-1; weak D call: TRBD1 (5 bases). V was cut by 4 bases and J by 8 bases, with 8 bases left in between. The CDR3 extends over 11 amino acids. Germline values: CDR1 SNHLY, CDR2 FYNNEI. The CDR3 region is CASSGQSEAFF. As DNA, the CDR3 is TGTGCCAGCAGTGGACAGTCGGAAGCTTTCTTT. Based on the CDR3 plus reference TRBV2 and TRBJ1-1, the full variable domain is EPEVTQTPSHQVTQMGQEVILRCVPISNHLYFYWYRQILGQKVEFLVSFYNNEISEKSEIFDDQFSVERPDGSNFTLKIRSTKLEDSAMYFCASSGQSEAFFGQGTRLTVV.

To note about this clone: One end of the junction does not line up with germline, which may come from a read error. J is TRBJ1-5 and V is TRBV5-1; 8 positions agree with TRBD1. Germline values: CDR1 SGHRS, CDR2 YFSETQ. This CDR3 has 12 residues. CDR3 sequence (DNA): TGTGCCAGCAGCTTAGACAGGGGGCCCCAGCATTTT. Translation gives CASSLDRGPQHF.

DNA for the CDR3: TGTGCCAGCAACGAGGTCCGAGGCACTGAAGCTTTCTTT. It specifies CASNEVRGTEAFF. This chain links TRBV2 with TRBJ1-1, with D unclear. Germline CDR1 and CDR2: SNHLY and FYNNEI. V was clipped by 7 bases and J by 4 bases, with 13 bases between them. The CDR3 consists of 13 residues.

This clone occurred many times. The CDR3 region has the DNA TGTGCCAGCAGCTGGTTTGGGGGGAACGAAAAACTGTTTTTT. Its protein product is CASSWFGGNEKLFF. V usage is TRBV7-8 and J usage is TRBJ1-4; D might be TRBD1 (5 bases). Per the germline V gene, CDR1 is SGHVS and CDR2 is FQNEAQ. The CDR3 length is 14 residues. V lost 4 bases, J lost 8 bases, and 14 bases lay in between.

This clone showed up just a few times. The genes are TRBV29-1 and TRBJ2-5, with 8 bases matching TRBD1. CDR1 SQVTM and CDR2 ANQGSEA come from the germline V gene. The J segment lost 5 bases and the V segment lost 5 bases, leaving 4 bases of the junction unmatched. The CDR3 has 12 residues. In nucleotides, the CDR3 is TGCAGCGTTCAGGGGGCGATGGAGACCCAGTACTTC. Amino acid sequence: CSVQGAMETQYF.